This entry is about one T cell receptor beta chain. Its antigen is unidentified. TRB cDNA libraries were made by UMI-labeled 5' RACE. With the 5' RACE reads reprocessed, TCRdb shows one record per CDR3 protein and no DNA. The sample features roughly 110,000 distinct CDR3 sequences, with 0.38% in its top ten. These data come from a study of CXCR3-negative and CXCR3-positive naive CD8 T cells. Regarding the study as a whole: Comparison of naive cells showed more hydrophobic TRB CDR3s in CXCR3-positive than in CXCR3-negative naive cells. Comparably high diversity marked both naive subsets, whereas memory CD8+ cells had much lower diversity.

The CDR3 is 14 amino acids. Per the germline V gene, CDR1 is MNHNS and CDR2 is SASEGT. Sorting yielded triplicates of fewer than 350,000 cells for each CD8+ T cell subset. Naive cells were sorted as CD45RO-, CCR7+, CD27+ and CD95-. The rearrangement links TRBV6-1 to TRBJ1-2. The sample was naive CXCR3+ CD8+ T cells from blood. Subset defined: CD45RO-CCR7+CD27+CD95- naive CD8+ T cells expressing CXCR3 (TNR3+). The origin of this receptor is a human donor in good health. Some clones in this sample may be carry-over from other donors' samples. CDR3 protein: CASSERTAGLSYTF.